Reported below is one T cell receptor (beta chain). The antigen remains unidentified. This entry comes from a study of molecular identifiers for immune sequencing clone quantification. The sorting of naive CD8 T cells used the CD8+CD4-CCR7+CD45RA+ phenotype. TCRdb re-analysed the PCR reads in MiXCR, keeping a single row per CDR3 protein. The sample records around 460,000 distinct CDR3 sequences, about 25% being singletons. This CDR3 is built from 14 residues. Germline CDR1 SGHDT, CDR2 YYEEEE. V dropped 2 bases and J dropped 6 bases, with 14 bases sitting between them. General observations from the study: Clones of above 20 RNA copies carried over 98% of effector molecules; in naive cells they carried under 1%.

The chain is built from TRBV5-6 and TRBJ1-2; D not resolved. The sequence was obtained from a human donor in good health. Some libraries in this study had Jurkat cell RNA spiked in. Sequenced input: naive CD8+ T cells from blood, with Jurkat cell RNA spiked in. Stated subset: FACS-sorted CD8+CD4-CCR7+CD45RA+ naive T cells. The CDR3 DNA reads as TGTGCCAGCAGCTTTTACGACGCCGATAATGGCTACACCTTC. This gives the protein CASSFYDADNGYTF.